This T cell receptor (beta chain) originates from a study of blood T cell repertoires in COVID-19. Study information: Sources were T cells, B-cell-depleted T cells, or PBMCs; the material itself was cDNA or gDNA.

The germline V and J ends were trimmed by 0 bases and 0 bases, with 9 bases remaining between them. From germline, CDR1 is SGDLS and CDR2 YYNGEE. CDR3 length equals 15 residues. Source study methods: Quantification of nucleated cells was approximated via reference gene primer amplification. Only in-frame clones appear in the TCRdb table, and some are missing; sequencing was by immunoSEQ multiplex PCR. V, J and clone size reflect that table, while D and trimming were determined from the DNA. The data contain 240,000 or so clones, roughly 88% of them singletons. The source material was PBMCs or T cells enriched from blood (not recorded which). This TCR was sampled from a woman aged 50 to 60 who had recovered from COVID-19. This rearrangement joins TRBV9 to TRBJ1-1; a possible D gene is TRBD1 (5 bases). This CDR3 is CASSVEPGLNTEAFF. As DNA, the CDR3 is TGTGCCAGCAGCGTAGAGCCAGGGTTGAACACTGAAGCTTTCTTT.